This T cell receptor beta chain was identified in a study of early T cells in non-severe SARS-CoV-2 infection. Study at large: Sequencing input comprised bulk RNA from unsorted whole blood; chain pairing was not available. Study-wide findings and caveats: VDJdb matching, biased toward anti-spike CD8 responses, missed private and CD4 specificities.

V was cut by 4 bases and J by 3 bases, with 12 bases left in between. The CDR3 is 14 amino acids. Germline V CDR1 and CDR2: SEHNR, FQNEAQ (reference sequence). Molecules of cDNA were individually given unique molecular identifiers that were attached to them. MiXCR, applied by TCRdb to the 5' RACE reads, yields one record per CDR3 protein. The sample contains over 75,000 distinct CDR3 sequences, over 10% of which appear only once. This clonotype turned up a few times. As yet, its antigen is unknown. Source material: whole blood. This rearrangement joins TRBV7-9 to TRBJ2-5; perhaps TRBD1 as D (5 bases). The clonotype comes from an adult who was a healthcare worker with PCR-confirmed SARS-CoV-2 infection or an uninfected control (not recorded which). The CDR3 reads CASSSPPQEETQYF. The CDR3 DNA sequence: TGTGCCAGCAGCTCACCACCACAGGAAGAGACCCAGTACTTC. The entire variable domain, with the rest obtained from reference TRBV7-9 and TRBJ2-5, is as follows: DTGVSQNPRHKITKRGQNVTFRCDPISEHNRLYWYRQTLGQGPEFLTYFQNEAQLEKSRLLSDRFSAERPKGSFSTLEIQRTEQGDSAMYLCASSSPPQEETQYFGPGTRLLVL.